A single sample is the source of the 24 T cell receptor beta chains below, sequenced in a study of regulatory T cells in long-lasting Graves disease. Through Arm-PCR of CDR3 regions and iRepertoire HTBI primers, TCR beta libraries were built. TCRdb analysed the multiplex PCR reads with MiXCR anew, one entry per CDR3 protein. This sample has hundreds of thousands of distinct CDR3 sequences, with around 15% found just once. Time point described: newly diagnosed GD, antithyroid drugs for less than 3 months. Following extraction of RNA from PBMCs, that RNA was used to make the TCR library. The same sample was also studied in work on T cells in Graves' hyperthyroidism and ophthalmopathy.

The sample in question was peripheral blood mononuclear cells (PBMCs), obtained at new diagnosis, from a patient treated with antithyroid drugs. These receptors were obtained from a woman in her 30s with Graves disease.

Concerning this clonotype: At one end, the junction sequence differs from germline, possibly due to a read error. The CDR3 DNA follows: TGTGCCCCAGGTGGTTCGTGGTCGGAAGAAGAAGCTCTCTTT. It encodes CAPGGSWSEEEALF. V usage is TRBV12-3 or TRBV12-4 and J usage is TRBJ1-1; D unresolved. This CDR3 region has 14 residues.

This chain links TRBV18 with TRBJ1-5; D may be TRBD1 (5 bases). V was pared by 4 bases and J by 4 bases, with 17 bases between. The CDR3 is made up of 16 amino acids. Looked up from germline, CDR1 is KGHSH and CDR2 is LQKENI. The CDR3 coding sequence is TGTGCCAGCTCACTCCAGGGCGCTGTGGAAAATCAGCCCCAGCATTTT. Protein sequence: CASSLQGAVENQPQHF.

In the case of this clonotype: A single base separates this from a much larger clone, so it may be a read error. The chain combines TRBV9 with TRBJ2-3; D call uncertain. There are 13 residues in the CDR3. Germline V gene data show CDR1 as SGDLS and CDR2 as YYNGEE. In DNA, the CDR3 is TGTGCCAGCAGCGCCTTTAGCACAGATGCGCAGTATTTT. This encodes CASSAFSTDAQYF.

This clonotype has at least ten counts. The chain links TRBV7-8 to TRBJ2-1, with D uncertain. The CDR3 is 13 residues long. The germline gives CDR1 SGHVS, CDR2 FQNEAQ. The V and J ends lost 5 bases and 4 bases respectively, with 9 bases between them. The CDR3 protein is CASSLRRYNEQFF. In DNA form, the CDR3 reads TGTGCCAGCAGCCTTAGGCGTTACAATGAGCAGTTCTTC. The variable domain in full, with the rest retrieved from reference TRBV7-8 and TRBJ2-1, is GAGVSQSPRYKVAKRGQDVALRCDPISGHVSLFWYQQALGQGPEFLTYFQNEAQLDKSGLPSDRFFAERPEGSVSTLKIQRTQQEDSAVYLCASSLRRYNEQFFGPGTRLTVL.

The chain employs TRBV18 and TRBJ1-5; the D gene is possibly TRBD1 (5 bases). The germline gives CDR1 KGHSH, CDR2 LQKENI. CDR3 size: 15 residues. V lost 3 bases and J 5 bases, leaving 14 bases between the germline ends. The CDR3 is CASSPVEGVDQPQHF. The CDR3 DNA reads as TGTGCCAGCTCACCCGTAGAAGGGGTCGATCAGCCCCAGCATTTT.

V gene TRBV24-1 combines with J gene TRBJ1-2; 7 nucleotides agree with TRBD1. Germline V gives CDR1 KGHDR, CDR2 SFDVKD. V shed 3 bases, J shed 0 bases, and the junction held 3 bases outside the gene matches. The length of the CDR3 is 15 residues. The CDR3 nucleotides are TGTGCCACCAGTGATGCTGACAGGGCTAACTATGGCTACACCTTC. It specifies CATSDADRANYGYTF.

This clonotype was recorded a few times. The rearrangement links TRBV28 to TRBJ2-1, with TRBD1 matching over 8 bases. This CDR3 region has 15 residues. J was trimmed by 3 bases and V by 5 bases; bases with no gene match: 6. Germline lookup yields CDR1 MDHEN and CDR2 SYDVKM. The CDR3 here is CASSLTDRDYNEQFF. CDR3 in DNA: TGTGCCAGCAGTCTTACGGACAGGGACTACAATGAGCAGTTCTTC.

This clonotype was seen a few times. This chain connects TRBV28 to TRBJ2-6; 7 positions agree with TRBD1. The germline V gene has CDR1 MDHEN and CDR2 SYDVKM. The CDR3 spans 15 residues. The V gene end was trimmed by 7 bases and the J gene end by 2 bases; junction bases not matched to a gene: 5. CDR3 region: CASNTQGAGANVLTF. The CDR3 bases are TGTGCCAGCAATACGCAGGGGGCTGGGGCCAACGTCCTGACTTTC.

This clonotype was counted ten times or more. This chain uses TRBV20-1 with TRBJ2-1, with 7 bases fitting TRBD2. The CDR3 spans 14 residues. Losses at the gene ends were 1 base for V and 5 bases for J; bases not matched to a gene: 5. Germline CDR1 and CDR2: DFQATT and SNEGSKA (reference sequence). The CDR3 nucleotides read TGCAGTGCTAGAGGGTACCTAGCGGACAATGAGCAGTTCTTC. Its translation is CSARGYLADNEQFF.

The chain couples TRBV19 to TRBJ1-2; D may be TRBD1 (5 bases). The CDR3 covers 15 residues. The germline V gene has CDR1 LNHDA and CDR2 SQIVND (reference sequence). The V end was cut by 4 bases, the J end by 1 base, with 13 bases between. The CDR3 nucleotides read TGTGCCAGTAGTAGAACTTTCGACAGTAACTATGGCTACACCTTC. Encoded protein: CASSRTFDSNYGYTF.

This clonotype was picked up many times. The chain couples TRBV7-8 to TRBJ2-1; 8 bases map to TRBD2. CDR1 SGHVS and CDR2 FQNEAQ come from the germline V gene. With 1 base clipped from V and 5 bases from J, the junction kept 4 bases outside the gene matches. The CDR3 sequence is 15 residues long. CDR3 nucleotides: TGTGCCAGCAGCTTAGGCGGGAGGTTCAACAATGAGCAGTTCTTC. This gives the protein CASSLGGRFNNEQFF.

This clonotype appeared a few times. V usage is TRBV7-2 and J usage is TRBJ2-7; TRBD2 agrees at 7 bases. Germline V gene data show CDR1 as SGHTA and CDR2 as FQGNSA. V shed 2 bases, J shed 2 bases, and the junction held 15 bases outside the gene matches. There are 18 residues in the CDR3. The chain's CDR3 is CASSLPAPRVGGAYEQYF. CDR3 DNA sequence: TGTGCCAGCAGCTTACCGGCGCCTCGGGTGGGGGGGGCCTACGAGCAGTACTTC.

The CDR3 loop reads CAWSSWGLNTEAFF. The CDR3 DNA reads as TGTGCCTGGAGCTCGTGGGGCTTGAACACTGAAGCTTTCTTT. The rearrangement links TRBV30 to TRBJ1-1, with D perhaps matching TRBD1 (5 bases). The V end was cut by 3 bases, the J end by 0 bases, with 11 bases between. This CDR3 comprises 14 residues. CDR1 and CDR2 from the germline V gene are GTSNPN and SVGIG (reference sequence).

This clonotype showed up many times. V gene TRBV6-1 combines with J gene TRBJ1-5, with 7 bases that match TRBD1. Trimming cost V 4 bases and J 5 bases; bases outside gene matches: 5. Germline values: CDR1 MNHNS, CDR2 SASEGT. CDR3 length: 14 residues. CDR3 residues: CASSATTGDQPQHF. In DNA, the CDR3 is TGTGCCAGCAGTGCCACTACAGGGGATCAGCCCCAGCATTTT.

The rearrangement uses TRBV25-1 and TRBJ2-3; weak D call: TRBD1 (6 bases). V lost 9 bases to trimming and J lost 10 bases, with 11 bases between them. The CDR3 runs 10 residues. CDR1 and CDR2 from the germline V gene are MGHDK and SYGVNS. CDR3 amino acids: CASTGSSQYF. Here the CDR3 DNA reads TGTGCCAGTACAGGGTCCTCGCAGTATTTT.

This clonotype has only a few counts. The V and J genes are TRBV28 and TRBJ1-2, with D hard to call. Germline V gene sequence: CDR1 MDHEN, CDR2 SYDVKM. Trimming took 6 bases from V and 8 from J, leaving 16 bases between them. The CDR3 consists of 13 residues. Here the CDR3 reads CASRDALRFGYTF. In DNA, the CDR3 is TGTGCCAGCAGAGATGCCTTAAGGTTCGGCTACACCTTC.

A remark on this clonotype: A read error is possible here, since a much larger clone lies one base away. CDR3 bases: TGTGCCAGCAGTGAAAAACGCCTAGCGGGACTTTACAATGAGCAGTTCTTC. Translating gives CASSEKRLAGLYNEQFF. The J gene is TRBJ2-1, the V gene TRBV6-1, with TRBD2 matching over 9 bases. Germline CDR1 and CDR2: MNHNS and SASEGT. The CDR3 has 17 residues. Losses at the gene ends were 2 bases for V and 4 bases for J; bases not matched to a gene: 9.

This clonotype came up many times. Germline is not matched at one junction end, which may reflect a read error. The chain couples TRBV7-7 to TRBJ2-2, with D tentatively TRBD1 or TRBD2 (5 bases each). The CDR3 is 14 amino acids. Germline CDR1 reads SSHAT; CDR2 reads FNYEAQ (reference sequence). The CDR3, as DNA: TGTGCTAGCAGCTCCCCCGGGGCGGCAGGGAAGCTGTTTTTT. As protein: CASSSPGAAGKLFF.

The rearrangement links TRBV5-4 to TRBJ1-6; D is unresolved. V dropped 6 bases and J dropped 1 base, with 5 bases sitting between them. This CDR3 has 13 amino acids. Germline values: CDR1 SGHNT, CDR2 YYREEE (reference sequence). CDR3 sequence reads: CASKESYNSPLHF. As DNA, the CDR3 is TGTGCCAGCAAGGAGTCCTATAATTCACCCCTCCACTTT.

In its sample, this clonotype was seen a few times. The chain has TRBV28 and TRBJ1-2; 9 bases match TRBD1. This CDR3 is 14 amino acids long. The V gene's germline CDR1 is MDHEN and CDR2 SYDVKM. After removal of 5 bases from V and 5 bases from J, the junction contained 6 bases not matched to a gene. The CDR3 is CASSTSDRGYGYTF. The CDR3 region has the DNA TGTGCCAGCAGTACCTCGGACAGGGGATATGGCTACACCTTC.

Concerning this clonotype: A much bigger clone sits one base away, suggesting this may be a read error. This chain links TRBV7-2 with TRBJ2-1; D gene unclear. V lost 6 bases and J lost 6, with 18 bases in between. This CDR3 spans 15 amino acids. In germline, CDR1 is SGHTA, CDR2 FQGNSA. This CDR3 is CASSQDSSTCNEQFF. CDR3 in DNA: TGTGCCAGCAGTCAAGATAGCTCAACCTGCAATGAGCAGTTCTTC.

This clonotype has ten or more counts. The genes are TRBV11-2 and TRBJ2-7; 8 bases match TRBD2. In germline, CDR1 is SGHAT, CDR2 FQNNGV. The CDR3 totals 17 residues. V trimming: 7 bases; J trimming: 1 base; junction bases outside the gene matches: 15. The CDR3 coding sequence is TGTGCCAGCATGTCTCGATTCACTAGCGGAGAATCCTACGAGCAGTACTTC. Its protein product is CASMSRFTSGESYEQYF.

Details on this clonotype: Since a much larger clone is just one base distant, this may be a read error. J is TRBJ1-5 and V is TRBV6-1; D may be TRBD1 (5 bases). The CDR3 spans 14 residues. Germline values: CDR1 MNHNS, CDR2 SASEGT. The chain's CDR3 is CAGSARGAGGPQHF. CDR3 DNA sequence: TGTGCCGGCAGTGCCAGAGGGGCCGGCGGGCCCCAGCATTTT.

Ten or more counts support this clonotype. V is TRBV28 and J is TRBJ2-7; D not certain. The V and J ends lost 2 bases and 5 bases respectively, with 19 bases between them. The CDR3 runs 16 residues. Germline CDR1 reads MDHEN; CDR2 reads SYDVKM. The CDR3 sequence is CASSLGWRPAVDEQYF. Written as DNA, the CDR3 is TGTGCCAGCAGTTTAGGATGGCGGCCCGCGGTGGACGAGCAGTACTTC.